This T cell receptor (beta chain) emerged from a study of prognosis after radiotherapy for stage I lung cancer. Every member of the patient group was node-negative on CT and PET/CT (none had prior chemotherapy, radiotherapy or other malignancies). Multiplex PCR, run in two rounds, amplified TCR beta CDR3 from genomic DNA. First-round PCR used primers specific to each TRBV and TRBJ gene. There were universal primers used in the second PCR round. TCRdb passed the multiplex PCR reads through MiXCR, listing each CDR3 protein once. This table holds over 30,000 distinct CDR3 sequences, around 22% found once. The CDR3 has 11 residues. V gave up 6 bases and J gave up 6 bases, with 8 bases separating them. Germline V gene lookup returns CDR1 ENHRY and CDR2 SYGVKD. The sample holds many counts of this clonotype.

The sequences come from PBMCs, collected before or after stereotactic body radiation therapy (not recorded which). V and J are TRBV10-3 and TRBJ1-1, with D uncertain. The source is a donor aged 50 or older with non-small cell lung cancer. The CDR3 DNA is TGTGCCATCAGCGGAGTAGCTGAAGCTTTCTTT. This sequence encodes CAISGVAEAFF.